The next 5 T cell receptor beta chains were all read from a single sample in a study of sequential checkpoint blockade in melanoma. Assay: immunoSEQ multiplex PCR; the TCRdb copy retains only in-frame clones and omits some. The sample lists approximately 20,000 clones, just under 75% seen once, with roughly 22% in the top ten. The treatment is: randomized to nivolumab then ipilimumab (arm A) or the reverse (arm B). The sample consisted of CD8+ T cells sorted from blood (inferred from file names), taken from a patient given nivolumab and ipilimumab in sequence. All receptors derive from a human donor with melanoma.

Remarks on this clone: Germline and junction disagree at one end, which may indicate a read error. The chain carries TRBV7-7 and TRBJ2-5; 7 bases align to TRBD1. There are 15 residues in the CDR3. Germline CDR1 reads SSHAT; CDR2 reads FNYEAQ (reference sequence). CDR3: CASSPGTEKQETQYF. The CDR3 DNA follows: TGTGCTAGCAGCCCCGGGACAGAAAAACAAGAGACCCAGTACTTC.

The chain employs TRBV15 and TRBJ2-7, with TRBD1 identical over 7 bases. The trim removed 5 bases at V and 0 bases at J, leaving 13 bases unmatched. The germline gives CDR1 LNHNV, CDR2 YYDKDF (reference sequence). The CDR3 is made up of 17 amino acids. The CDR3 region is CATSEIPGQKSSYEQYF. The CDR3 nucleotides are TGTGCCACCAGCGAAATCCCGGGACAGAAGAGCTCCTACGAGCAGTACTTC.

The chain uses TRBV7-9 and TRBJ2-1, with TRBD2 matching 9 bases. V lost 4 bases and J lost 2; bases outside the gene matches: 9. CDR1 and CDR2 (germline): SEHNR, FQNEAQ (reference sequence). The CDR3 loop spans 17 amino acids. CDR3 sequence (DNA): TGTGCCAGCAGCTCCACCTCAGGCGGGAGGGCCTACAATGAGCAGTTCTTC. Translating gives CASSSTSGGRAYNEQFF.

V usage is TRBV7-2 and J usage is TRBJ2-7, with no clear D. The CDR3 extends over 15 amino acids. The V end was cut by 1 base, the J end by 0 bases, with 10 bases between. CDR1 is SGHTA and CDR2 is FQGNSA in the germline V gene. The DNA for the CDR3 is TGTGCCAGCAGCTTAGGATGGAGTAGCTCCTACGAGCAGTACTTC. Its translation is CASSLGWSSSYEQYF.

The gene calls are TRBV4-1 and TRBJ2-4; possible D gene TRBD2, 5 bases. Germline assignment: CDR1 MGHRA and CDR2 YSYEKL. Between the trimmed V and J ends, which lost 1 base and 9 bases, there was a span of 16 bases. The CDR3 contains 15 residues. The CDR3 loop reads CASSQAEGEGGIQYF. In DNA form, the CDR3 reads TGCGCCAGCAGCCAAGCGGAAGGAGAGGGTGGCATTCAGTACTTC.